One and the same sample provided the 27 T cell receptor beta chains below, sequenced in a study of post-analysis software for immune sequencing data. Overall study findings and caveats: When patients were compared with controls, four or five TRBV segments were more frequent, TRBV5-6, TRBV5-1 and TRBV20-1 among them.

These receptors have no identified antigens. TCR beta cDNA libraries had unique molecular identifiers. MiXCR, applied by TCRdb to the PCR reads, yields one record per CDR3 protein. The sample shows hundreds of thousands of distinct CDR3 sequences, approximately 53% of them seen only once. The sample was blood. The receptor set was obtained from a girl aged 5 to 17 with multiple sclerosis.

The chain recombines TRBV6-5 with TRBJ2-5; no clear D. The end of the DNA fits TRBJ2-7 better, so the J call may be wrong. CDR1 and CDR2 (germline): MNHEY, SVGAGI. The CDR3 is 14 amino acids. The CDR3 reads CASSYSMQNHEQYF. The CDR3 coding sequence is TGTGCCAGCAGTTACTCGATGCAGAATCACGAGCAGTACTTC.

The J gene is TRBJ2-4, the V gene TRBV20-1; D is perhaps TRBD1 (6 bases). The J call may be incorrect, as the DNA end agrees better with TRBJ2-7. From germline, CDR1 is DFQATT and CDR2 SNEGSKA (reference sequence). The CDR3 totals 14 residues. This CDR3 reads CSASVRDTTYEQYF. DNA of the CDR3: TGCAGTGCTAGTGTCCGGGACACTACCTACGAGCAGTACTTC.

V is TRBV12-3 or TRBV12-4 and J is TRBJ2-1; the D is unclear. CDR3 length: 16 amino acids. V lost 5 bases, J lost 0 bases, and 14 bases lay in between. CDR3 nucleotides: TGTGCCAGCAGTCCCGCCCGGCTAAGCTCCTACAATGAGCAGTTCTTC. Its translation is CASSPARLSSYNEQFF.

The J gene is TRBJ2-1, the V gene TRBV7-6; D might be TRBD1 or TRBD2, each matching 5 bases. The germline V gene encodes CDR1 SGHVS and CDR2 FNYEAQ. CDR3 length: 16 residues. Trimming stripped 0 bases from V and 2 bases from J, with 11 bases between. CDR3 amino acids: CASSLAGAVPYNEQFF. For the CDR3, the DNA is TGTGCCAGCAGCTTAGCCGGGGCGGTCCCCTACAATGAGCAGTTCTTC.

This clonotype was counted once. The chain employs TRBV20-1 and TRBJ2-1; 13 bases match TRBD2. The CDR3 runs 20 residues. Germline CDR1 reads DFQATT; CDR2 reads SNEGSKA (reference sequence). Losses at the gene ends were 1 base for V and 0 bases for J; bases not matched to a gene: 12. This chain's CDR3 is CSARAYYGTSGALSYNEQFF. In DNA, the CDR3 is TGCAGTGCTAGAGCATACTACGGGACTAGCGGGGCTCTCTCCTACAATGAGCAGTTCTTC.

V is TRBV6-5 and J is TRBJ1-5; maybe TRBD1 (5 bases). The CDR3 runs 15 residues. Germline V CDR1 and CDR2: MNHEY, SVGAGI. The V and J ends lost 8 bases and 5 bases respectively, with 19 bases between them. Written as DNA, the CDR3 is TGTGCCAGCCGGCGGACCTTACAGGTTCATCAGCCCCAGCATTTT. Amino acids: CASRRTLQVHQPQHF.

The rearrangement links TRBV5-8 to TRBJ2-5; 7 nucleotides line up with TRBD1. V gave up 6 bases and J gave up 1 base; unmatched junction bases: 6. Germline V lookup: CDR1 SGHTS, CDR2 YDEGEE. The CDR3 extends over 14 amino acids. The CDR3 protein is CASTPRGLQETQYF. CDR3 DNA sequence: TGTGCCAGCACCCCGAGGGGGCTCCAAGAGACCCAGTACTTC.

The CDR3 nucleotides read TGCAGTGCTTCGGGACTAGCGTTCACCTACGAGCAGTACTTC. Its translation: CSASGLAFTYEQYF. This chain connects TRBV20-1 to TRBJ2-7, with TRBD2 matching over 10 bases. V lost 5 bases and J lost 2; bases outside the gene matches: 6. The CDR3 runs to 14 residues. Germline CDR1 reads DFQATT; CDR2 reads SNEGSKA (reference sequence).

This sequence joins TRBV5-1 and TRBJ2-1; TRBD2 matches at 7 bases. Germline lookup yields CDR1 SGHRS and CDR2 YFSETQ. CDR3 size: 13 residues. V lost 2 bases and J lost 7; bases outside the gene matches: 3. The CDR3 loop is CASSFGLGNEQFF. CDR3 coding DNA: TGCGCCAGCAGCTTCGGACTAGGGAATGAGCAGTTCTTC. Complete variable domain (other parts from reference TRBV5-1 and TRBJ2-1): KAGVTQTPRYLIKTRGQQVTLSCSPISGHRSVSWYQQTPGQGLQFLFEYFSETQRNKGNFPGRFSGRQFSNSRSEMNVSTLELGDSALYLCASSFGLGNEQFFGPGTRLTVL.

V is TRBV5-5 and J is TRBJ2-7; a weak D match, TRBD1 (6 bases). The CDR3 runs to 16 residues. V was cut by 6 bases and J by 0 bases, with 19 bases left in between. Germline CDR1 SGHKS, CDR2 YYEKEE (reference sequence). CDR3 in amino acids: CASIRDWTDSSYEQYF. CDR3 bases: TGTGCCAGCATCCGAGATTGGACAGATAGCTCCTACGAGCAGTACTTC.

This clonotype came up a few times. This sequence joins TRBV28 and TRBJ1-2; D possibly corresponds to TRBD1 (6 bases). The germline V gene has CDR1 MDHEN and CDR2 SYDVKM. Between the trimmed V and J ends, which lost 6 bases and 4 bases, there was a span of 15 bases. There are 14 residues in the CDR3. CDR3 residues: CASSRRGGGYGYTF. The CDR3 coding sequence is TGTGCCAGCAGCAGACGGGGGGGCGGCTATGGCTACACCTTC.

This clonotype appeared a few times. The V gene is TRBV2, the J gene TRBJ2-7; D remains unclear. Germline assignment: CDR1 SNHLY and CDR2 FYNNEI. The CDR3 has 16 amino acids. Deletions cut 2 bases from V and 1 base from J, with 15 bases between. The CDR3 region is CASSERLLPRSYEQYF. In DNA form, the CDR3 reads TGTGCCAGCAGTGAACGGCTACTCCCGAGATCCTACGAGCAGTACTTC.

The chain carries TRBV20-1 and TRBJ1-4; D unclear. V was clipped by 3 bases and J by 0 bases, with 11 bases between them. Germline V CDR1 and CDR2: DFQATT, SNEGSKA (reference sequence). This CDR3 has 15 residues. Here the CDR3 reads CSARGDGATNEKLFF. The CDR3 coding sequence is TGCAGTGCTAGGGGCGACGGAGCAACTAATGAAAAACTGTTTTTT.

The rearrangement links TRBV6-1 to TRBJ2-1; 14 nucleotides match TRBD2. Germline V gene sequence: CDR1 MNHNS, CDR2 SASEGT. The length of the CDR3 is 18 residues. Losses at the gene ends were 5 bases for V and 4 bases for J; bases not matched to a gene: 10. CDR3 sequence reads: CASSTDGLAGGLYNEQFF. CDR3 DNA: TGTGCCAGCAGTACAGACGGACTAGCGGGGGGCCTTTACAATGAGCAGTTCTTC.

The chain couples TRBV7-9 to TRBJ1-2, with TRBD1 as a possible D gene (5 bases). Germline loops: CDR1 SEHNR, CDR2 FQNEAQ (reference sequence). The V and J ends lost 4 bases and 2 bases respectively, with 17 bases between them. The CDR3 is 16 amino acids. The CDR3 protein is CASSSHPGGKNYGYTF. The CDR3 DNA reads as TGTGCCAGCAGCTCCCATCCGGGGGGGAAGAACTATGGCTACACCTTC. The entire variable domain, with the rest obtained from reference TRBV7-9 and TRBJ1-2, is as follows: DTGVSQNPRHKITKRGQNVTFRCDPISEHNRLYWYRQTLGQGPEFLTYFQNEAQLEKSRLLSDRFSAERPKGSFSTLEIQRTEQGDSAMYLCASSSHPGGKNYGYTFGSGTRLTVV.

This clonotype was counted only a few times. This chain connects TRBV19 to TRBJ2-5; D is unclear. V was shortened by 4 bases and J by 2 bases, with 11 bases between the two germline ends. Per germline, CDR1 LNHDA and CDR2 SQIVND (reference sequence). The CDR3 is 14 amino acids. The CDR3: CASSRFDSQETQYF. CDR3 coding DNA: TGTGCCAGTAGTAGGTTTGACTCGCAAGAGACCCAGTACTTC.

This clonotype has only a few counts. V and J are TRBV6-5 and TRBJ1-2, with D maybe TRBD1 (5 bases). The germline V and J ends were trimmed by 6 bases and 0 bases, with 11 bases remaining between them. The CDR3 covers 14 residues. Germline V gene sequence: CDR1 MNHEY, CDR2 SVGAGI. Here the CDR3 DNA reads TGTGCCAGCAGCGTGACAGTCTCTAACTATGGCTACACCTTC. It specifies CASSVTVSNYGYTF.

The chain recombines TRBV12-3 or TRBV12-4 with TRBJ2-3; D possibly matches TRBD1 or TRBD2 (5 bases each). This CDR3 spans 14 amino acids. V lost 4 bases and J 5 bases, leaving 13 bases between the germline ends. DNA for the CDR3: TGTGCCAGCAGTTCCTCGGGACCTATAGATACGCAGTATTTT. Protein: CASSSSGPIDTQYF.

A few counts support this clonotype. The chain recombines TRBV5-1 with TRBJ2-1, with 16 bases that match TRBD2. With 4 bases clipped from V and 4 bases from J, the junction kept 5 bases outside the gene matches. Germline CDR1 and CDR2: SGHRS and YFSETQ. CDR3 length: 17 residues. CDR3 loop: CASSPGTSGGVYNEQFF. CDR3 nucleotides: TGCGCCAGCAGCCCGGGGACTAGCGGGGGGGTATACAATGAGCAGTTCTTC. Together with reference TRBV5-1 and TRBJ2-1, the CDR3 gives the full variable domain: KAGVTQTPRYLIKTRGQQVTLSCSPISGHRSVSWYQQTPGQGLQFLFEYFSETQRNKGNFPGRFSGRQFSNSRSEMNVSTLELGDSALYLCASSPGTSGGVYNEQFFGPGTRLTVL.

This clonotype turned up a few times. The rearrangement links TRBV12-3 or TRBV12-4 to TRBJ2-5, with 9 bases aligning to TRBD1. This CDR3 spans 14 amino acids. With 5 bases clipped from V and 5 bases from J, the junction kept 6 bases outside the gene matches. CDR3 in DNA: TGTGCCAGCAGTCGACAGGGGGGTAGGGAGACCCAGTACTTC. Translated, it gives CASSRQGGRETQYF.

V usage is TRBV6-1 and J usage is TRBJ2-3, with D perhaps given as TRBD1 or TRBD2 (5 bases each). V was cut by 1 base and J by 6 bases, with 11 bases left in between. This CDR3 region has 14 residues. Germline CDR1 and CDR2: MNHNS and SASEGT. The CDR3 loop reads CASSEVEGSDTQYF. As DNA, the CDR3 is TGTGCCAGCAGTGAAGTTGAGGGGTCGGATACGCAGTATTTT.

This clonotype came up once. Written as DNA, the CDR3 is TGTGCCAGCAGAGCTTACAGGGAGGGCTCCTACGAGCAGTACTTC. It encodes CASRAYREGSYEQYF. This chain links TRBV6-1 with TRBJ2-7, with TRBD2 as a possible D gene (7 bases). The CDR3 spans 15 residues. CDR1 is MNHNS, CDR2 SASEGT, per germline. Trimming left V 6 bases short and J 0 bases short, with 15 bases between.

The chain has TRBV7-6 and TRBJ1-2; TRBD1 agrees at 9 bases. V was pared by 6 bases and J by 6 bases, with 8 bases of the junction left unmatched. The CDR3 spans 14 residues. Germline V CDR1 and CDR2: SGHVS, FNYEAQ. CDR3 in amino acids: CASSPTTGGHGYTF. In DNA form, the CDR3 reads TGTGCCAGCAGTCCAACGACAGGGGGTCATGGCTACACCTTC.

V and J are TRBV6-6 and TRBJ1-1, with 7 bases fitting TRBD1. Germline V gene sequence: CDR1 MNHNY, CDR2 SVGAGI (reference sequence). With V trimmed by 4 bases and J by 10 bases, 15 bases remained unmatched. This CDR3 has 15 amino acids. CDR3 protein: CASSLTGTATFVAFF. The CDR3 DNA sequence: TGTGCCAGCAGTTTGACCGGGACAGCCACCTTCGTAGCTTTCTTT.

In nucleotides, the CDR3 is TGCGCCAGCAGCCAAGATAGCCTAGCGGGGGGGCTAGGGGCCAACGTCCTGACTTTC. This gives the protein CASSQDSLAGGLGANVLTF. The J gene is TRBJ2-6, the V gene TRBV4-1; 12 bases fit TRBD2. Per germline, CDR1 MGHRA and CDR2 YSYEKL. The CDR3 runs to 19 residues. After removal of 0 bases from V and 4 bases from J, the junction contained 7 bases not matched to a gene.

V gene TRBV12-3 or TRBV12-4 combines with J gene TRBJ2-7; 11 bases line up with TRBD1. The CDR3 loop spans 15 amino acids. V shed 3 bases, J shed 6 bases, and the junction held 7 bases outside the gene matches. The CDR3 bases are TGTGCCAGCAGTTTCTCTGGACAGGGGGCGGTCGAGCAGTACTTC. As protein: CASSFSGQGAVEQYF.

This clonotype was found a few times. The chain has TRBV10-3 and TRBJ2-7, with 11 bases matching TRBD2. Trimming removed 5 bases from V and 5 bases from J; junction bases left unmatched: 8. Germline CDR1 and CDR2: ENHRY and SYGVKD. This CDR3 has 15 residues. For the CDR3, the DNA is TGTGCCATCAGTCTCCTAGCGGGGGGAATTGACGAGCAGTACTTC. Encoded protein: CAISLLAGGIDEQYF.